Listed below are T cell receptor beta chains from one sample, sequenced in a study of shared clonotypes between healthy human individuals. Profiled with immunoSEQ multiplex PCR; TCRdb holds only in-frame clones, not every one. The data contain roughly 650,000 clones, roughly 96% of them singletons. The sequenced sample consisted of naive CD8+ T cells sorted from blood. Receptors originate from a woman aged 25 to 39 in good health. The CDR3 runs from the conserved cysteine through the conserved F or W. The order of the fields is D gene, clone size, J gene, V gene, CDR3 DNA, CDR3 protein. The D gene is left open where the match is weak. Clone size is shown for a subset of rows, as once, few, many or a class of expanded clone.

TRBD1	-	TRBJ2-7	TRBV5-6	TGTGCCAGCAGCGGTGAAGGACAGGTCTACGAGCAGTACTTC	CASSGEGQVYEQYF
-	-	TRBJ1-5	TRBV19	TGTGCCAGTAGTATTGGGCAGGGGTCCAATCAGCCCCAGCATTTT	CASSIGQGSNQPQHF
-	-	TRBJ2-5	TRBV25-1	TGTGCCAGCAGTGTGGGGCCTACAGAGACCCAGTACTTC	CASSVGPTETQYF
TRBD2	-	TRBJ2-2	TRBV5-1	TGCGCCAGCAGCTTGTGGCGGGAGGGCCCCGGGGAGCTGTTTTTT	CASSLWREGPGELFF
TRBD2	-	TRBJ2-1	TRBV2	TGTGCCAGCAGCGTAGGACTAGCGGGCCGCCTTGACAATGAGCAGTTCTTC	CASSVGLAGRLDNEQFF
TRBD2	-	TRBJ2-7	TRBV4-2	TGTGCCAGCAGCCAAGTAGCGGGAGGACTAAACGAGCAGTACTTC	CASSQVAGGLNEQYF
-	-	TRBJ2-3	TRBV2	TGTGCCAGCAGGCGCAGCGGGCTCCTCACAGATACGCAGTATTTT	CASRRSGLLTDTQYF
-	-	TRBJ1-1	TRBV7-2	TGTGCCAGCAGCTCCTTAGGCCTTGGGGACACTGAAGCTTTCTTT	CASSSLGLGDTEAFF
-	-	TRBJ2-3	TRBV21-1	TGTGCCAGCAGCTACTATAGCGGGAGGGCTATTCCTAGCACAGATACGCAGTATTTT	CASSYYSGRAIPSTDTQYF
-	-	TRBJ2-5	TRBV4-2	TGTGCCAGCAGCCAAGAATCCCTAGCTTTGGGGACCCAGTACTTC	CASSQESLALGTQYF
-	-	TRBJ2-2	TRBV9	TGTGCCAGCAGCGTGGACGGGAGCGGATTTTGGGAGCTGTTTTTT	CASSVDGSGFWELFF
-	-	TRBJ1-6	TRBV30	TGTGCCTTAACAGAGGATAATTCACCCCTCCACTTT	CALTEDNSPLHF
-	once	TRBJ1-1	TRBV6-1	TGTGCCAGCAGTGAGTTTTGGGGGACGGGGAACACTGAAGCTTTCTTT	CASSEFWGTGNTEAFF
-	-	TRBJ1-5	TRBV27	TGTGCCAGCAGTTTAACCAGCAATCAGCCCCAGCATTTT	CASSLTSNQPQHF
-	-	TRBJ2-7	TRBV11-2	TGTGCCAGCAGCACTAGAACCACATCCTACGAGCAGTACTTC	CASSTRTTSYEQYF
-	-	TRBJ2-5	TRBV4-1	TGCGCCAGCAGCCACAACTTTAGGCAGGGACAGACCCAGTACTTC	CASSHNFRQGQTQYF
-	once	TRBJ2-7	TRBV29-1	TGCAGCGTTGTCTGGGGGGCCGGCTACGAGCAGTACTTC	CSVVWGAGYEQYF
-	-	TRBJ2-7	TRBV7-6	TGTGCCAGCAGCTTAGCCAGGGACGAGCAGTACTTC	CASSLARDEQYF